This T cell receptor (beta chain) was identified during a study of T cell changes during pregnancy in multiple sclerosis (dated by TCRdb to the late 2010s). In the study overall: The study looked at changes in the T cell repertoire across pregnancy in women with multiple sclerosis.

Receptors were amplified or captured by the immunoSEQ multiplex PCR assay. TCRdb took over this immuneACCESS table, retaining in-frame rearrangements with V and J assigned. Such tables are incomplete; in checked studies, under half of the missing clones stem from an unresolved V gene, and the remainder is unexplained. This sample lists more than 55,000 clones; roughly 92% were detected once. The ten largest clones take up 1.5% to 2% of the sample. Concerning this clone: Its antigen remains undetermined. Base qualities were left out, and no much larger clone turns up one base away.

The material sequenced was peripheral blood, taken in the first trimester of pregnancy. This TCR derives from a female donor in good health, enrolled as a control in a pregnancy study.

The DNA sequence is TGTGCCAGCAGTCCGTGGACACTCCGCTATGGCTACACCTTC. This encodes CASSPWTLRYGYTF. The chain is assembled from TRBV28 and TRBJ1-2; TRBD1 is possibly the D segment (5 matching bases). The germline V gene encodes CDR1 MDHEN and CDR2 SYDVKM. Trimming costs V 5 bases and J 4 bases, and their ends lie 14 bases apart. The CDR3 sequence holds 14 residues, the cysteine and phenylalanine included. The retained sequence is limited to the CDR3, 42 bases, with the frame set at the first base.